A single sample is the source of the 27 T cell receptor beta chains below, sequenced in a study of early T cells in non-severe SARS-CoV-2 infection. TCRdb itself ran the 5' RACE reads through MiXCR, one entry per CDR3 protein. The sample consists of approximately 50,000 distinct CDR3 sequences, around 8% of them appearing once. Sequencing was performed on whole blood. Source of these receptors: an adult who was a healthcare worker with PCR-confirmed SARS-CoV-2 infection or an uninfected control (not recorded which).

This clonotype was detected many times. The CDR3 protein is CASSLVGPGVLTDTQYF. CDR3 nucleotides: TGTGCCAGCAGCTTGGTCGGGCCAGGGGTTCTCACAGATACGCAGTATTTT. The V and J genes are TRBV5-6 and TRBJ2-3; a possible D gene is TRBD1 (6 bases). The germline V gene encodes CDR1 SGHDT and CDR2 YYEEEE. The CDR3 extends over 17 amino acids. Trimming stripped 0 bases from V and 2 bases from J, with 16 bases between.

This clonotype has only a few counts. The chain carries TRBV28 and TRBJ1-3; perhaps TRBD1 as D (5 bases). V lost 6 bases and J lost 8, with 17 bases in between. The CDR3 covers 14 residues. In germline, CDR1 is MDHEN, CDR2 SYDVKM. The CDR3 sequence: CASSPGGRVDTIYF. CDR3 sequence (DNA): TGTGCCAGCAGCCCTGGGGGAAGAGTAGACACCATATATTTT.

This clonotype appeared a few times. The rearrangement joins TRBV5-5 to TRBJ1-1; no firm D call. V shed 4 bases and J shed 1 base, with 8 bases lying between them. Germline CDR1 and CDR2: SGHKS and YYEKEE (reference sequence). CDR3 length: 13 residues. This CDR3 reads CASSQGGNTEAFF. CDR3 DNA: TGTGCCAGCAGCCAAGGCGGGAACACTGAAGCTTTCTTT.

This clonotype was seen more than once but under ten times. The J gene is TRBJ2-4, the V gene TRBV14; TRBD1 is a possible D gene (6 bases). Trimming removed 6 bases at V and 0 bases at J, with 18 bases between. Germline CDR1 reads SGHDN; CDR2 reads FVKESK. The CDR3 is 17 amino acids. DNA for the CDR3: TGTGCCAGCAGACTTCGAAACAGGGCCTTAGCCAAAAACATTCAGTACTTC. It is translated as CASRLRNRALAKNIQYF.

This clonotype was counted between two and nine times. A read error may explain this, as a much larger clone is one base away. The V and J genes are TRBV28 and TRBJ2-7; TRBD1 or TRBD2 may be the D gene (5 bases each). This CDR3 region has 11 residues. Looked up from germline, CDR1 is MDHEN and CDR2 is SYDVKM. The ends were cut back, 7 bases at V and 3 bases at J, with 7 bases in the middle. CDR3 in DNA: TGTGCCAGCAATGGGGGCTACGAGCAGTACTTC. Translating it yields CASNGGYEQYF. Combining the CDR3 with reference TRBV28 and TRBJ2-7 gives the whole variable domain DVKVTQSSRYLVKRTGEKVFLECVQDMDHENMFWYRQDPGLGLRLIYFSYDVKMKEKGDIPEGYSVSREKKERFSLILESASTNQTSMYLCASNGGYEQYFGPGTRLTVT.

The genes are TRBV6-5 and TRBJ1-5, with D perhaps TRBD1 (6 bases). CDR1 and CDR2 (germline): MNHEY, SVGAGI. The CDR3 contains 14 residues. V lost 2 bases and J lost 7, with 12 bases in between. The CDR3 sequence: CASSYGGQGQPQHF. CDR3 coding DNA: TGTGCCAGCAGTTACGGGGGTCAGGGGCAGCCCCAGCATTTT.

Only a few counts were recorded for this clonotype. This CDR3 is CASSAWSSYNSPLHF. CDR3 DNA: TGTGCCAGCAGCGCGTGGAGCTCCTATAATTCACCCCTCCACTTT. V and J are TRBV5-5 and TRBJ1-6; unclear D gene. The germline CDR1 and CDR2 sequences are SGHKS and YYEKEE (reference sequence). V was trimmed by 4 bases and J by 0 bases, leaving 8 bases between them. The CDR3 is 15 amino acids.

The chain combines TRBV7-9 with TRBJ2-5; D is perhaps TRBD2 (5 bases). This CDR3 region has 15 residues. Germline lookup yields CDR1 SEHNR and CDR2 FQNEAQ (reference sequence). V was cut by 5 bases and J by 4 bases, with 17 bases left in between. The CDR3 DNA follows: TGTGCCAGCAGCCCCCTCCTGCTGGGGAGAGAGACCCAGTACTTC. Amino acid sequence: CASSPLLLGRETQYF.

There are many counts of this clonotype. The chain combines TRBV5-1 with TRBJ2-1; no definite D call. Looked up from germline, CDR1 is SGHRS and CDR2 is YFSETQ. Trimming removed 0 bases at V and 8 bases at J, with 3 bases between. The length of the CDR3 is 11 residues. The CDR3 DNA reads TGCGCCAGCAGCTTGGTCGATGAGCAGTTCTTC. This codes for CASSLVDEQFF.

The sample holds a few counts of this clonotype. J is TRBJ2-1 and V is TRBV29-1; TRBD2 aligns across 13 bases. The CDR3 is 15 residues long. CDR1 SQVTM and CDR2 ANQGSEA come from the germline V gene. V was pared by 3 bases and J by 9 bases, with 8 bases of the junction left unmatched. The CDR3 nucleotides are TGCAGCGTTGAGGAGACTAGCGGGGGGTCGATTGAGCAGTTCTTC. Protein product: CSVEETSGGSIEQFF.

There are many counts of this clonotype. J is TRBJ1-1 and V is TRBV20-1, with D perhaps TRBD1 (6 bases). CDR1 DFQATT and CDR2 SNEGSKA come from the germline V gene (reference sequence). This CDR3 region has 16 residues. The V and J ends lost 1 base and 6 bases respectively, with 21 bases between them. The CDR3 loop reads CSARARSRQEGSEAFF. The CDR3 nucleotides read TGCAGTGCTAGAGCGAGGTCGAGACAGGAAGGGTCTGAAGCTTTCTTT.

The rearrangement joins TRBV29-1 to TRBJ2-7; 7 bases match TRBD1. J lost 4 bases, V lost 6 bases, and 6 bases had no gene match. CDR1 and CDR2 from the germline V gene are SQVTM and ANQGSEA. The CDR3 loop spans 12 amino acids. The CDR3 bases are TGCAGCGTCCGCCGGACAGGTTACGAGCAGTACTTC. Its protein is CSVRRTGYEQYF.

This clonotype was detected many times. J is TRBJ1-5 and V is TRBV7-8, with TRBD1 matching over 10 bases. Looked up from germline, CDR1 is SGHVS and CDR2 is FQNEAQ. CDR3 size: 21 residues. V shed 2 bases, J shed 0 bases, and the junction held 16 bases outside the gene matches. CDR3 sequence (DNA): TGTGCCAGCAGCTTATCCCGCGGTTTTTCGGACAGGGGGGTTAGCAATCAGCCCCAGCATTTT. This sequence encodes CASSLSRGFSDRGVSNQPQHF.

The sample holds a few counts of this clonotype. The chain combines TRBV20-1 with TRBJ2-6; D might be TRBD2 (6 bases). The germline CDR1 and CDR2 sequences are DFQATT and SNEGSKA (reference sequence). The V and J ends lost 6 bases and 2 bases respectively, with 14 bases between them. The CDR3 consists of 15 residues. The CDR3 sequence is CSAQVSGAGANVLTF. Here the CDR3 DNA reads TGCAGTGCCCAGGTCTCGGGGGCTGGGGCCAACGTCCTGACTTTC.

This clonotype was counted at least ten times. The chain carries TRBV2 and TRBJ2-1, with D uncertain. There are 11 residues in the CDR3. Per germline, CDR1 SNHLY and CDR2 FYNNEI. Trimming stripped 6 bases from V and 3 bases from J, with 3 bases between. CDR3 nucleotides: TGTGCCAGCAGCTACTACAATGAGCAGTTCTTC. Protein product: CASSYYNEQFF.

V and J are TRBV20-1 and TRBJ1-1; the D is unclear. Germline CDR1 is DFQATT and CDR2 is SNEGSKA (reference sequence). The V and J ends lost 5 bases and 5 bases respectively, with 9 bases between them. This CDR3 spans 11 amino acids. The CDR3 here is CSAFQRTEAFF. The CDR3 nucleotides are TGCAGTGCTTTCCAGCGTACTGAAGCTTTCTTT.

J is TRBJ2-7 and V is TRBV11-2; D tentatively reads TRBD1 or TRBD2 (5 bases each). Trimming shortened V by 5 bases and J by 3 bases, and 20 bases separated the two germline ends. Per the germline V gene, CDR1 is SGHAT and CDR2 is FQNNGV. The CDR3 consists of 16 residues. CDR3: CASSIDGLLQVYEQYF. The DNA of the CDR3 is TGTGCCAGCAGCATCGACGGACTCTTACAGGTCTACGAGCAGTACTTC.

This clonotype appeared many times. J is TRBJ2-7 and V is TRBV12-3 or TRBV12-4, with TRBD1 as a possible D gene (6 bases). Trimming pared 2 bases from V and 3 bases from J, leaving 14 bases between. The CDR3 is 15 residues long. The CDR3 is CASSLRGTRIYEQYF. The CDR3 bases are TGTGCCAGCAGTTTAAGGGGGACACGGATCTACGAGCAGTACTTC.

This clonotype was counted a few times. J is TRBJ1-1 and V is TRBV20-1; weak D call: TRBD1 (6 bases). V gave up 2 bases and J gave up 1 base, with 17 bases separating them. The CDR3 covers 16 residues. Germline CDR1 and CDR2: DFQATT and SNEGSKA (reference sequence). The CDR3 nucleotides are TGCAGTGCTAGAACCCCAGGGGCCCGGAGGAACACTGAAGCTTTCTTT. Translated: CSARTPGARRNTEAFF.

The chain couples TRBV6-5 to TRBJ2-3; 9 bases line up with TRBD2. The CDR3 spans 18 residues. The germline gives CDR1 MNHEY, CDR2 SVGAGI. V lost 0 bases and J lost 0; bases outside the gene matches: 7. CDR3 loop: CASSYSKAGGRSTDTQYF. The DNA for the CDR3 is TGTGCCAGCAGTTACTCGAAAGCGGGAGGACGTAGCACAGATACGCAGTATTTT.

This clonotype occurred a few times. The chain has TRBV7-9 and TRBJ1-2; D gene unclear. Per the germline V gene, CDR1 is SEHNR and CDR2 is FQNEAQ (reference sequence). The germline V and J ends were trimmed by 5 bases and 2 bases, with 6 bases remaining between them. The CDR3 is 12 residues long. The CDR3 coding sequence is TGTGCCAGCAGCCCAAAGAACTATGGCTACACCTTC. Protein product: CASSPKNYGYTF. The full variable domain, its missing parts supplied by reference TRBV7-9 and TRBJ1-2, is DTGVSQNPRHKITKRGQNVTFRCDPISEHNRLYWYRQTLGQGPEFLTYFQNEAQLEKSRLLSDRFSAERPKGSFSTLEIQRTEQGDSAMYLCASSPKNYGYTFGSGTRLTVV.

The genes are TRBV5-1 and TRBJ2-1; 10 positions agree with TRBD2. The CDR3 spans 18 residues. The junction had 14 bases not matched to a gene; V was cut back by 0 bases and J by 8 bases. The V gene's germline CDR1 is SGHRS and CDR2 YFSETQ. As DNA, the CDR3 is TGCGCCAGCAGCTTGGGGCGCCTCAGCGGGAGGGTTGCTGATGAGCAGTTCTTC. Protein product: CASSLGRLSGRVADEQFF.

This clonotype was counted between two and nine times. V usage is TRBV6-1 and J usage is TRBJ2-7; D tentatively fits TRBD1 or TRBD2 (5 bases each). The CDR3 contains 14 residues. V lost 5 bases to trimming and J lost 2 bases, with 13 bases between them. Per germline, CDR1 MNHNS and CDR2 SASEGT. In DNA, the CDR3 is TGTGCCAGCAGTAACCGGGACGGCACCTACGAGCAGTACTTC. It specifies CASSNRDGTYEQYF.

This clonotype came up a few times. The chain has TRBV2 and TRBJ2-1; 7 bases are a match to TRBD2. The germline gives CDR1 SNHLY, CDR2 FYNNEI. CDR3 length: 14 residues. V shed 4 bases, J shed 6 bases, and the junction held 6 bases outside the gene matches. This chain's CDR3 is CASSGASGTNEQFF. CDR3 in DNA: TGTGCCAGCAGTGGGGCTAGCGGCACCAATGAGCAGTTCTTC.

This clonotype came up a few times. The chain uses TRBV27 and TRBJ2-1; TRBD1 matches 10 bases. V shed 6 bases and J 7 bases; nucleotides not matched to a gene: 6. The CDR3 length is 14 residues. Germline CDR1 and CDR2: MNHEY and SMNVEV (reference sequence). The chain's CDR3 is CASRRQGARNEQFF. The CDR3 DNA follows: TGTGCCAGCAGGAGACAGGGGGCGCGGAATGAGCAGTTCTTC.

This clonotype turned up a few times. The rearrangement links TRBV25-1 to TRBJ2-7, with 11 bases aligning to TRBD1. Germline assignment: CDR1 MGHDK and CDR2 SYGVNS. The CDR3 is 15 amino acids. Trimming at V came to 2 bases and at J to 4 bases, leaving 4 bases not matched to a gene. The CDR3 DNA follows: TGTGCCAGCAGTGAACGGACAGGGGGCATGTACGAGCAGTACTTC. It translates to CASSERTGGMYEQYF.

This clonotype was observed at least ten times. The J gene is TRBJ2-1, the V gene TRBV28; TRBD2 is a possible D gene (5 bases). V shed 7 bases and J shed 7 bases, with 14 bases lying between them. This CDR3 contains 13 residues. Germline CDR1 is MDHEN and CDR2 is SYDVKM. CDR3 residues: CASKAEPWNEQFF. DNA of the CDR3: TGTGCCAGCAAAGCGGAGCCTTGGAATGAGCAGTTCTTC.